This paragraph covers one TCR beta chain sequence. Its antigen remains unidentified. This record comes from a study of metastatic and nonmetastatic thyroid tumors. Overall study findings and caveats: For both blood and tumor, malignant thyroid tumors reportedly showed significantly higher TCR beta diversity than benign nodules did.

In the authors' workflow: In papillary thyroid cancer, a distant-metastasis classifier was built using CDR3 differences across clinicopathological groups. With MiXCR, TCRdb called clones anew from the PCR reads. The authors' filters were not applied to this entry. The table has 15,000 or so clones, about 25% seen once. The entire patient cohort was treatment-naive prior to thyroid surgery. Trimming left V 5 bases short and J 1 base short, with 8 bases between. Germline CDR1 reads SNHLY; CDR2 reads FYNNEI. The CDR3 totals 14 residues. This chain connects TRBV2 to TRBJ2-2, with D unresolved. The specimen sequenced was adjacent normal tissue. The receptor's source is a female donor with papillary thyroid cancer or a benign thyroid nodule (not recorded which). Some clones in this sample may be carry-over from other donors' samples. CDR3 nucleotides: TGTGCCAGCAGTCGCGGAGTGAACACCGGGGAGCTGTTTTTT. Protein: CASSRGVNTGELFF.